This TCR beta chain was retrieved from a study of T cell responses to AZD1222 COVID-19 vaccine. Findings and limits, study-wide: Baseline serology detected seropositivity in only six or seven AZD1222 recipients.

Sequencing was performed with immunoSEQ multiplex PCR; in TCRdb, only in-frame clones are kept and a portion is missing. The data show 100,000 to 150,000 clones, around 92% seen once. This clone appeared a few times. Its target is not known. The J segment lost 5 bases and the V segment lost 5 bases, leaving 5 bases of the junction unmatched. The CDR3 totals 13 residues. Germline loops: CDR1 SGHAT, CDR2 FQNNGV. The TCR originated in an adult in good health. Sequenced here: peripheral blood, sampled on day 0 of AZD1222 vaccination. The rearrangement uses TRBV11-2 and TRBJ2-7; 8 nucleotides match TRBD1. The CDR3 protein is CASSRRGRHEQYF. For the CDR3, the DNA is TGTGCCAGCAGCCGCAGGGGGCGCCACGAGCAGTACTTC.